Below are 31 T cell receptor beta chains sequenced from a single sample in a study of T cell responses to AZD1222 COVID-19 vaccine. Sequenced by immunoSEQ multiplex PCR; TCRdb stores in-frame clones only, minus some. The sample holds about 120,000 clones, roughly 90% seen once. The input for sequencing was peripheral blood, taken on day 0 of AZD1222 vaccination. Receptor source: an adult in good health.

The chain has TRBV2 and TRBJ2-3; TRBD2 is a possible D gene (5 bases). Trimming shortened V by 6 bases and J by 0 bases, and 16 bases separated the two germline ends. The CDR3 runs 16 residues. Germline V lookup: CDR1 SNHLY, CDR2 FYNNEI. CDR3 nucleotide sequence: TGTGCCAGCAGCCGAGGGTTAGGGAGCAGCACAGATACGCAGTATTTT. This translates into CASSRGLGSSTDTQYF. The full variable domain, rest sourced from reference TRBV2 and TRBJ2-3, is EPEVTQTPSHQVTQMGQEVILRCVPISNHLYFYWYRQILGQKVEFLVSFYNNEISEKSEIFDDQFSVERPDGSNFTLKIRSTKLEDSAMYFCASSRGLGSSTDTQYFGPGTRLTVL.

This chain connects TRBV3-1 (or the pseudogene TRBV3-2) to TRBJ2-1, with D hard to call. Trimming stripped 0 bases from V and 0 bases from J, with 9 bases between. From germline, CDR1 is LGHDT and CDR2 YNNKEL (reference sequence). The CDR3 extends over 16 amino acids. The CDR3 bases are TGTGCCAGCAGCCAAGAGTCACGGAGCTCCTACAATGAGCAGTTCTTC. It encodes CASSQESRSSYNEQFF.

This clone was seen just once. V and J are TRBV19 and TRBJ1-5, with 11 bases identical to TRBD1. There are 16 residues in the CDR3. CDR1 and CDR2 from the germline V gene are LNHDA and SQIVND (reference sequence). With V trimmed by 10 bases and J by 3 bases, 11 bases remained unmatched. The CDR3 loop reads CATTTRDRGYNQPQHF. The CDR3 DNA follows: TGTGCCACCACAACACGGGACAGGGGGTACAATCAGCCCCAGCATTTT.

DNA of the CDR3: TGTGCCAGCAGCGTGGGACTAACCCCTGGTACGCAGTATTTT. Residues: CASSVGLTPGTQYF. V usage is TRBV9 and J usage is TRBJ2-3; 7 bases fit TRBD2. Losses at the gene ends were 2 bases for V and 8 bases for J; bases not matched to a gene: 8. Germline V CDR1 and CDR2: SGDLS, YYNGEE. The CDR3 length is 14 residues.

V gene TRBV2 combines with J gene TRBJ1-5; possible D gene TRBD1, 5 bases. The ends were cut back, 2 bases at V and 4 bases at J, with 15 bases in the middle. The CDR3 extends over 16 amino acids. CDR1 is SNHLY, CDR2 FYNNEI, per germline. The CDR3 is CASSELTGPLNQPQHF. The CDR3 region has the DNA TGTGCCAGCAGTGAACTCACGGGGCCCCTTAATCAGCCCCAGCATTTT.

This clone was picked up one time. The chain joins TRBV15 to TRBJ1-4; unclear D gene. This CDR3 is built from 15 residues. Germline V gene data show CDR1 as LNHNV and CDR2 as YYDKDF (reference sequence). Trimming took 0 bases from V and 0 from J, leaving 5 bases between them. The CDR3 protein is CATSRDEPTNEKLFF. CDR3 sequence (DNA): TGTGCCACCAGCAGAGATGAACCAACTAATGAAAAACTGTTTTTT.

Written as DNA, the CDR3 is TGTGCCAGCAGCCCCACCTATTTGGAGACCCAGTACTTC. Amino acids: CASSPTYLETQYF. This rearrangement joins TRBV6-2 or TRBV6-3 to TRBJ2-5; D is ambiguous. Trimming cost V 6 bases and J 5 bases, with 13 bases left between them. CDR1 and CDR2 (germline): MNHEY, SVGEGT. The CDR3 has 13 residues.

V and J are TRBV12-3 or TRBV12-4 and TRBJ1-2; D is perhaps TRBD1 (5 bases). V was cut by 2 bases and J by 11 bases, with 12 bases left in between. The length of the CDR3 is 12 residues. The CDR3 nucleotides read TGTGCCAGCAGTTTATATGGGGGTAGTTACACCTTC. This encodes CASSLYGGSYTF.

The chain is built from TRBV19 and TRBJ1-2, with TRBD1 matching over 7 bases. The CDR3 loop spans 13 amino acids. Germline assignment: CDR1 LNHDA and CDR2 SQIVND (reference sequence). The junction had 10 bases not matched to a gene; V was cut back by 5 bases and J by 10 bases. In DNA, the CDR3 is TGTGCCAGTAGTTTCCCCGAGGACAGGCACTACACCTTC. Translated, it gives CASSFPEDRHYTF.

The chain joins TRBV5-1 to TRBJ2-1; D unclear. CDR1 is SGHRS and CDR2 is YFSETQ in the germline V gene. This CDR3 comprises 13 residues. Trimming cost V 0 bases and J 2 bases, with 3 bases left between them. The CDR3 DNA reads TGCGCCAGCAGCTTGGCACCCTACAATGAGCAGTTCTTC. This translates into CASSLAPYNEQFF.

Here the CDR3 DNA reads TGTGCCAGTAGAGTACCGCTGGGGGGTGAAAAACTGTTTTTT. It yields the protein CASRVPLGGEKLFF. This chain joins TRBV19 and TRBJ1-4; TRBD1 might be the D (5 bases). This CDR3 has 14 amino acids. The germline V and J ends were trimmed by 6 bases and 7 bases, with 15 bases remaining between them. Germline CDR1 reads LNHDA; CDR2 reads SQIVND (reference sequence).

The chain employs TRBV19 and TRBJ2-2; no reliable D call. V gave up 9 bases and J gave up 5 bases, with 7 bases separating them. There are 11 residues in the CDR3. The germline V gene has CDR1 LNHDA and CDR2 SQIVND (reference sequence). DNA of the CDR3: TGTGCCAGCCGGTCGACCGGGGAGCTGTTTTTT. This translates into CASRSTGELFF.

The chain employs TRBV6-5 and TRBJ1-6; maybe TRBD1 (5 bases). V dropped 5 bases and J dropped 4 bases, with 12 bases sitting between them. Germline V gene data show CDR1 as MNHEY and CDR2 as SVGAGI. The CDR3 is 15 amino acids. The CDR3 protein is CASSPSGTYNSPLHF. CDR3 bases: TGTGCCAGCAGTCCGTCCGGGACTTATAATTCACCCCTCCACTTT.

The chain recombines TRBV7-2 with TRBJ1-3, with 8 bases lining up with TRBD1. The V gene end was trimmed by 4 bases and the J gene end by 2 bases; junction bases not matched to a gene: 7. Germline V gene sequence: CDR1 SGHTA, CDR2 FQGNSA. The CDR3 extends over 16 amino acids. The CDR3, as DNA: TGTGCCAGCAGCTCGAGGACAGGGAGCGCTGGAAACACCATATATTTT. Its translation: CASSSRTGSAGNTIYF.

This chain joins TRBV6-5 and TRBJ2-6; 8 nucleotides match TRBD2. Germline V gives CDR1 MNHEY, CDR2 SVGAGI. This CDR3 contains 15 residues. After removal of 6 bases from V and 2 bases from J, the junction contained 3 bases not matched to a gene. The CDR3 DNA reads TGTGCCAGCAGGTTGACTAGCGCTGGGGCCAACGTCCTGACTTTC. Translated: CASRLTSAGANVLTF.

The chain links TRBV5-3 to TRBJ1-2; no clear D gene. TRBV5-3 is designated an ORF whose function remains uncertain. V was trimmed by 4 bases and J by 8 bases, leaving 9 bases between them. This CDR3 has 11 amino acids. The CDR3 sequence: CARSRLMGYTF. CDR3 bases: TGTGCCAGAAGCCGCCTTATGGGCTACACCTTC.

The V call is TRBV29-1, the J call TRBJ1-2; D may be TRBD1 (6 bases). This CDR3 is built from 13 residues. Trimming took 7 bases from V and 6 from J, leaving 18 bases between them. The germline gives CDR1 SQVTM, CDR2 ANQGSEA. CDR3 residues: CSAGGQSRNGYTF. Written as DNA, the CDR3 is TGCAGCGCCGGGGGGCAGTCAAGGAATGGCTACACCTTC.

This clone was counted ten times or more. The gene calls are TRBV9 and TRBJ1-3, with a tentative D call TRBD1 (6 bases). The CDR3 length is 15 residues. CDR1 and CDR2 (germline): SGDLS, YYNGEE. The V gene lost 3 bases and the J gene lost 6 bases, with 16 bases spanning the gap. The CDR3 sequence is CASSGGTLGENTIYF. The CDR3 nucleotides read TGTGCCAGCAGCGGAGGGACACTGGGCGAAAACACCATATATTTT.

V is TRBV19 and J is TRBJ1-1; possibly TRBD1 for D (5 bases). The CDR3 loop spans 13 amino acids. The V gene's germline CDR1 is LNHDA and CDR2 SQIVND (reference sequence). V was clipped by 6 bases and J by 3 bases, with 11 bases between them. For the CDR3, the DNA is TGTGCCAGTAGCATACCGGGACACACTGAAGCTTTCTTT. Its translation: CASSIPGHTEAFF.

This clone was found a few times. The chain employs TRBV10-1 and TRBJ2-7; unclear D gene. Germline lookup yields CDR1 WNHNN and CDR2 SYGVQD (reference sequence). V lost 0 bases to trimming and J lost 1 base, with 7 bases between them. The CDR3 extends over 14 amino acids. Here the CDR3 reads CASSESLGSYEQYF. The CDR3 DNA reads as TGCGCCAGCAGTGAGTCGCTAGGGTCCTACGAGCAGTACTTC.

This clone turned up a few times. This sequence joins TRBV27 and TRBJ1-1; 8 bases fit TRBD1. Germline CDR1 is MNHEY and CDR2 is SMNVEV (reference sequence). This CDR3 has 15 residues. Trimming cost V 7 bases and J 0 bases; bases outside gene matches: 7. This chain's CDR3 is CASTGQGGMNTEAFF. In DNA, the CDR3 is TGTGCCAGCACTGGACAGGGAGGGATGAACACTGAAGCTTTCTTT.

V and J are TRBV23-1 and TRBJ1-2; 11 nucleotides agree with TRBD1. TRBV23-1 is an ORF, and what it does is uncertain. CDR3 length: 18 amino acids. J was trimmed by 0 bases and V by 4 bases; bases with no gene match: 10. CDR3 sequence reads: CASSRSLDRGLPNYGYTF. The DNA of the CDR3 is TGCGCCAGCAGTCGTTCCCTGGACAGGGGGCTCCCTAACTATGGCTACACCTTC.

For the CDR3, the DNA is TGTGCCAGTTACTCCACAGGGAAGGTGGCCGGGGAGCTGTTTTTT. It specifies CASYSTGKVAGELFF. This chain joins TRBV6-5 and TRBJ2-2, with D possibly TRBD1 on 6 matching bases. The CDR3 extends over 15 amino acids. The germline gives CDR1 MNHEY, CDR2 SVGAGI. Trimming shortened V by 9 bases and J by 6 bases, and 20 bases separated the two germline ends.

The J gene is TRBJ2-1, the V gene TRBV9, with TRBD2 matching 9 bases. Trimming at V came to 4 bases and at J to 7 bases, leaving 9 bases not matched to a gene. This CDR3 is 15 amino acids long. Germline V CDR1 and CDR2: SGDLS, YYNGEE. In DNA form, the CDR3 reads TGTGCCAGCAGCCCGAGAGCGGGGGGCCCGAATGAGCAGTTCTTC. Its translation is CASSPRAGGPNEQFF. The variable domain in full, with the rest retrieved from reference TRBV9 and TRBJ2-1, is DSGVTQTPKHLITATGQRVTLRCSPRSGDLSVYWYQQSLDQGLQFLIQYYNGEERAKGNILERFSAQQFPDLHSELNLSSLELGDSALYFCASSPRAGGPNEQFFGPGTRLTVL.

The CDR3 coding sequence is TGCGCCAGCAGTCAATCGTCTTCCCGCCGGAGGACCTATAATTCACCCCTCCACTTT. Protein: CASSQSSSRRRTYNSPLHF. V gene TRBV23-1 combines with J gene TRBJ1-6; D call uncertain. TRBV23-1 counts as an open reading frame of uncertain function. Between the trimmed V and J ends, which lost 0 bases and 2 bases, there was a span of 17 bases. The CDR3 extends over 19 amino acids.

The chain couples TRBV9 to TRBJ1-1; 7 bases line up with TRBD1. CDR1 is SGDLS and CDR2 is YYNGEE in the germline V gene. CDR3 length: 16 amino acids. V dropped 4 bases and J dropped 0; count of bases not matched to a gene: 9. CDR3 residues: CASSRGQAILNTEAFF. The CDR3 DNA follows: TGTGCCAGCAGCCGAGGACAGGCGATATTGAACACTGAAGCTTTCTTT.

The rearrangement joins TRBV7-6 to TRBJ1-1; the D is unclear. Germline lookup yields CDR1 SGHVS and CDR2 FNYEAQ. V gave up 5 bases and J gave up 0 bases, with 7 bases separating them. CDR3 length: 13 amino acids. The CDR3 reads CASSRGVNTEAFF. CDR3 nucleotides: TGTGCCAGCAGCCGCGGGGTGAACACTGAAGCTTTCTTT.

J is TRBJ1-1 and V is TRBV9; D is unclear. Trimming removed 3 bases from V and 5 bases from J, with 17 bases in between. From germline, CDR1 is SGDLS and CDR2 YYNGEE. This CDR3 has 15 amino acids. As DNA, the CDR3 is TGTGCCAGCAGCGGATCCCAGGTTGTGGGGACTGAAGCTTTCTTT. Translating it yields CASSGSQVVGTEAFF.

This sequence joins TRBV6-5 and TRBJ2-2; D unresolved. Looked up from germline, CDR1 is MNHEY and CDR2 is SVGAGI. The CDR3 length is 13 residues. Trimming cost V 0 bases and J 1 base, with 0 bases left between them. This CDR3 reads CASSYSNTGELFF. CDR3 DNA sequence: TGTGCCAGCAGTTACTCGAACACCGGGGAGCTGTTTTTT.

The chain links TRBV6-2 or TRBV6-3 to TRBJ1-1, with D unclear. Per the germline V gene, CDR1 is MNHEY and CDR2 is SVGEGT. Trimming pared 0 bases from V and 0 bases from J, leaving 11 bases between. The CDR3 has 16 amino acids. The CDR3 bases are TGTGCCAGCAGTTACTCTGTCCAGCCCCTGAACACTGAAGCTTTCTTT. Protein: CASSYSVQPLNTEAFF.

The rearrangement uses TRBV4-1 and TRBJ1-1; D is ambiguous. This CDR3 is built from 13 residues. The germline V gene has CDR1 MGHRA and CDR2 YSYEKL. The V end was cut by 0 bases, the J end by 9 bases, with 11 bases between. The CDR3 protein is CASSQDAGLQAFF. The CDR3 region has the DNA TGCGCCAGCAGCCAAGACGCCGGACTACAAGCTTTCTTT.